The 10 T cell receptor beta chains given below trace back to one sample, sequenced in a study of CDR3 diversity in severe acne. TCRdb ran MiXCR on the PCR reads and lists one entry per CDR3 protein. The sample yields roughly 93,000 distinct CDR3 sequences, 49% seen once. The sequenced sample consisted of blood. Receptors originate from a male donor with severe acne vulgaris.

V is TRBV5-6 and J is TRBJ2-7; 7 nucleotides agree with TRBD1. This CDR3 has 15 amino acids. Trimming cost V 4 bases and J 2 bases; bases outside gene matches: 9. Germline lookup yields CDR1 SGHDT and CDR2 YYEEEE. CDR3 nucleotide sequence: TGTGCCAGCAGCCCGAAGACAGGGATAACCTACGAGCAGTACTTC. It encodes CASSPKTGITYEQYF.

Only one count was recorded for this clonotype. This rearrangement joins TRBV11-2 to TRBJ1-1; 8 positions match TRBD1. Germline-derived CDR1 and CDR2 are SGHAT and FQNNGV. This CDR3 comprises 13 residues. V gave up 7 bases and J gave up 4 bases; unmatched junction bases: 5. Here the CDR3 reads CASTPTGATEAFF. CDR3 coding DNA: TGTGCCAGCACCCCGACAGGGGCCACTGAAGCTTTCTTT.

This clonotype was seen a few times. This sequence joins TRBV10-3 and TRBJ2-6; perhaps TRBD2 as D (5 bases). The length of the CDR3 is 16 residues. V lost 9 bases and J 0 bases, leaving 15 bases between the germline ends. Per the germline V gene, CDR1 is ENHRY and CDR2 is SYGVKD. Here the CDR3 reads CAMGIGLTSGANVLTF. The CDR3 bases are TGTGCCATGGGCATTGGACTTACCTCTGGGGCCAACGTCCTGACTTTC.

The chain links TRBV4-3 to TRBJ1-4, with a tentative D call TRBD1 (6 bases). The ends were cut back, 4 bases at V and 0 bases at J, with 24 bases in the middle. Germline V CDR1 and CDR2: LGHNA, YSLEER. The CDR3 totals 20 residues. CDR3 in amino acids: CASSRFLGQSQTSTNEKLFF. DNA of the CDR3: TGCGCCAGCAGCCGGTTCCTCGGACAGAGTCAGACATCAACTAATGAAAAACTGTTTTTT.

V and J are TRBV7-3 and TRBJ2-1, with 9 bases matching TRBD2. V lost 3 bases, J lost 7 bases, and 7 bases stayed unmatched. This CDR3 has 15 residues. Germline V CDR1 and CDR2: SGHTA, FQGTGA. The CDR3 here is CASSFSTGLANEQFF. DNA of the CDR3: TGTGCCAGCAGCTTTTCTACCGGACTAGCGAATGAGCAGTTCTTC.

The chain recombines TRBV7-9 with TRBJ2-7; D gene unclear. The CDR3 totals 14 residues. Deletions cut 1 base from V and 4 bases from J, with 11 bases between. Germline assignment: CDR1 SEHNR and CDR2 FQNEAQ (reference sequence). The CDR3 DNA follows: TGTGCCAGCAGCTTAGTTGGCAGAACTTACGAGCAGTACTTC. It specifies CASSLVGRTYEQYF.

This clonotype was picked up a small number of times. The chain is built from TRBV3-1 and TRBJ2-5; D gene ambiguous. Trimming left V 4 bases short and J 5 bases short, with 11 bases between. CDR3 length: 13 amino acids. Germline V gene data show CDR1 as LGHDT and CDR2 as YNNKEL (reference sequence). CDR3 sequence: CASSLIVEETQYF. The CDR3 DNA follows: TGTGCCAGCAGCCTTATAGTGGAGGAGACCCAGTACTTC.

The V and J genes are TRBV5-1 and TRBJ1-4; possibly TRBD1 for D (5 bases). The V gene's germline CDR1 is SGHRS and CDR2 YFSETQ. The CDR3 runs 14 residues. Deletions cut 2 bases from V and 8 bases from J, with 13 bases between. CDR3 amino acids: CASSFTRGGEKLFF. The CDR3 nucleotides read TGCGCCAGCAGCTTTACACGCGGGGGGGAAAAACTGTTTTTT.

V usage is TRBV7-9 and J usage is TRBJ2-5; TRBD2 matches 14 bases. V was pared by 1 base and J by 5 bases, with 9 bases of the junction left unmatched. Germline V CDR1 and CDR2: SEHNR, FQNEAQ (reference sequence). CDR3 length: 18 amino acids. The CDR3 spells CASSLDSVGLAGAETQYF. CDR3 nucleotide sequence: TGTGCCAGCAGCTTAGACAGTGTGGGACTAGCGGGAGCTGAGACCCAGTACTTC.

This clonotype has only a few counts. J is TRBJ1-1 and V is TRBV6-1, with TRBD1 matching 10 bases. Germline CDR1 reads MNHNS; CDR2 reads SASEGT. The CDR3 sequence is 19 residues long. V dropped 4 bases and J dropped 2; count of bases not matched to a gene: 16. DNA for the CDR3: TGTGCCAGCAGTGGACCGGGACAGGGGAGGGTTAGTGTCAACACTGAAGCTTTCTTT. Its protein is CASSGPGQGRVSVNTEAFF.